The rows below give T cell receptor beta chains drawn from one sample of a study of T-cell memory formation after mild COVID-19. TCRdb itself ran the 5' RACE reads through MiXCR, one entry per CDR3 protein. The sample contains around 120,000 distinct CDR3 sequences, about 17% of which appear only once. The specimen was PBMCs or a T cell subset sorted from them (not recorded which). Source of these receptors: an adult woman who had mild COVID-19 (a few samples of this study predate the infection). Cell type and time point are not known. The CDR3 runs from the conserved cysteine through the conserved F or W. The D gene is left open where the match is weak. Size tells how often a clone was seen (once, few, many) or the class of an expanded clone, and some rows leave it out.

cdr3_aa: CASSPGQGVGTYEQYF
cdr3_nt: TGTGCCAGCAGCCCCGGACAGGGAGTGGGCACCTACGAGCAGTACTTC
cdr3_length: 16
clone_size: few
j_call: TRBJ2-7
v_call: TRBV7-9
d_call: TRBD1

cdr3_aa: CASSPPGPRSYNEQFF
cdr3_nt: TGTGCCAGCAGTCCACCGGGACCACGCTCCTACAATGAGCAGTTCTTC
cdr3_length: 16
clone_size: few
j_call: TRBJ2-1
v_call: TRBV12-3/TRBV12-4
d_call: -

cdr3_aa: CASSPLRNTEAFF
cdr3_nt: TGTGCCAGCAGTCCCCTGCGGAACACTGAAGCTTTCTTT
cdr3_length: 13
clone_size: few
j_call: TRBJ1-1
v_call: TRBV27
d_call: -

cdr3_aa: CASSDVGIRTDTQYF
cdr3_nt: TGTGCCAGCAGTGATGTAGGGATCCGAACAGATACGCAGTATTTT
cdr3_length: 15
clone_size: -
j_call: TRBJ2-3
v_call: TRBV2
d_call: -

cdr3_aa: CASSKTEGQVTTDTQYF
cdr3_nt: TGTGCCAGCAGCAAAACGGAGGGACAGGTGACCACAGATACGCAGTATTTT
cdr3_length: 17
clone_size: few
j_call: TRBJ2-3
v_call: TRBV21-1
d_call: -

cdr3_aa: CASRIRDWTTSTDTQYF
cdr3_nt: TGTGCCAGCAGGATCCGGGACTGGACTACTAGCACAGATACGCAGTATTTT
cdr3_length: 17
clone_size: few
j_call: TRBJ2-3
v_call: TRBV6-2/TRBV6-3
d_call: -

cdr3_aa: CASSLLGDPSTDTQYF
cdr3_nt: TGCGCCAGCAGCTTGCTCGGGGACCCTAGCACAGATACGCAGTATTTT
cdr3_length: 16
clone_size: few
j_call: TRBJ2-3
v_call: TRBV5-1
d_call: -

cdr3_aa: CASSLLAGTVDTQYF
cdr3_nt: TGTGCCAGCAGCTTACTAGCGGGAACTGTAGATACGCAGTATTTT
cdr3_length: 15
clone_size: -
j_call: TRBJ2-3
v_call: TRBV7-2
d_call: TRBD2

cdr3_aa: CASSLELGLRGKRTGESKQFF
cdr3_nt: TGTGCCAGCAGCTTAGAGCTAGGGCTTCGGGGGAAAAGGACGGGAGAGAGTAAGCAGTTCTTC
cdr3_length: 21
clone_size: -
j_call: TRBJ2-1
v_call: TRBV7-9
d_call: -

cdr3_aa: CASSPGLTGIGQETQYF
cdr3_nt: TGTGCCAGCTCACCGGGATTGACAGGGATCGGCCAAGAGACCCAGTACTTC
cdr3_length: 17
clone_size: few
j_call: TRBJ2-5
v_call: TRBV18
d_call: TRBD1

cdr3_aa: CATSRDVPPAFF
cdr3_nt: TGTGCCACCAGCAGAGATGTGCCTCCGGCTTTCTTT
cdr3_length: 12
clone_size: few
j_call: TRBJ1-1
v_call: TRBV15
d_call: -

cdr3_aa: CASSQGLAEDNEQFF
cdr3_nt: TGCGCCAGCAGCCAAGGACTAGCGGAAGACAATGAGCAGTTCTTC
cdr3_length: 15
clone_size: -
j_call: TRBJ2-1
v_call: TRBV4-3
d_call: TRBD2

cdr3_aa: CSARDPLGAVDTIYF
cdr3_nt: TGCAGTGCTAGAGATCCCCTTGGTGCAGTGGACACCATATATTTT
cdr3_length: 15
clone_size: -
j_call: TRBJ1-3
v_call: TRBV20-1
d_call: -

cdr3_aa: CASGLVLGLAGGSSYNEQFF
cdr3_nt: TGTGCTAGTGGTTTGGTACTTGGACTAGCGGGAGGGAGCTCCTACAATGAGCAGTTCTTC
cdr3_length: 20
clone_size: few
j_call: TRBJ2-1
v_call: TRBV12-5
d_call: TRBD2

cdr3_aa: CASSLVVLAGGPSYNEQFF
cdr3_nt: TGTGCCAGCAGCTTAGTGGTGCTAGCGGGAGGACCCTCCTACAATGAGCAGTTCTTC
cdr3_length: 19
clone_size: -
j_call: TRBJ2-1
v_call: TRBV11-3
d_call: TRBD2

cdr3_aa: CSATTGGSTEAFF
cdr3_nt: TGCAGCGCAACGACAGGGGGAAGCACTGAAGCTTTCTTT
cdr3_length: 13
clone_size: few
j_call: TRBJ1-1
v_call: TRBV29-1
d_call: TRBD1

cdr3_aa: CASSGFFGTGEFF
cdr3_nt: TGCGCCAGCAGCGGTTTTTTTGGGACAGGGGAGTTCTTC
cdr3_length: 13
clone_size: few
j_call: TRBJ2-1
v_call: TRBV5-1
d_call: TRBD1

cdr3_aa: CASSQGPRYEQYF
cdr3_nt: TGTGCCAGCAGCCAAGGTCCGAGGTACGAGCAGTACTTC
cdr3_length: 13
clone_size: -
j_call: TRBJ2-7
v_call: TRBV7-9
d_call: -

cdr3_aa: CATSDPRQGANYGYTF
cdr3_nt: TGTGCCACCAGTGACCCTCGACAGGGGGCTAACTATGGCTACACCTTC
cdr3_length: 16
clone_size: few
j_call: TRBJ1-2
v_call: TRBV24-1
d_call: TRBD1

cdr3_aa: CASSQDERGYNEQFF
cdr3_nt: TGCGCCAGCAGCCAAGATGAGCGGGGGTACAATGAGCAGTTCTTC
cdr3_length: 15
clone_size: few
j_call: TRBJ2-1
v_call: TRBV4-3
d_call: TRBD2

cdr3_aa: CSVEDLPGKLFF
cdr3_nt: TGCAGCGTTGAAGATCTTCCGGGAAAACTGTTTTTT
cdr3_length: 12
clone_size: -
j_call: TRBJ1-4
v_call: TRBV29-1
d_call: -

cdr3_aa: CASSPQLAGGPHTQYF
cdr3_nt: TGTGCCAGCAGCCCGCAACTAGCGGGAGGGCCACATACGCAGTATTTT
cdr3_length: 16
clone_size: few
j_call: TRBJ2-3
v_call: TRBV7-2
d_call: TRBD2

cdr3_aa: CATCQPQHF
cdr3_nt: TGTGCCACTTGCCAGCCCCAGCATTTT
cdr3_length: 9
clone_size: few
j_call: TRBJ1-5
v_call: TRBV19
d_call: -

cdr3_aa: CASLDRVLSHGYTF
cdr3_nt: TGTGCCAGCCTCGACAGGGTCTTATCCCATGGCTACACCTTC
cdr3_length: 14
clone_size: many
j_call: TRBJ1-2
v_call: TRBV2
d_call: TRBD1

cdr3_aa: CASSLGGVTTQYF
cdr3_nt: TGTGCCAGCAGCTTGGGCGGGGTGACGACGCAGTATTTT
cdr3_length: 13
clone_size: once
j_call: TRBJ2-3
v_call: TRBV7-2
d_call: -

cdr3_aa: CASSATSGGGDTQYF
cdr3_nt: TGTGCCAGCAGCGCTACTAGCGGAGGAGGGGATACGCAGTATTTT
cdr3_length: 15
clone_size: -
j_call: TRBJ2-3
v_call: TRBV6-4
d_call: TRBD2

cdr3_aa: CASSLGARGQPQHF
cdr3_nt: TGTGCCAGCAGCTTAGGGGCACGGGGACAGCCCCAGCATTTT
cdr3_length: 14
clone_size: few
j_call: TRBJ1-5
v_call: TRBV7-2
d_call: -

cdr3_aa: CASSLGDGNSPLHF
cdr3_nt: TGCGCCAGCAGCTTGGGGGACGGAAATTCACCCCTCCACTTT
cdr3_length: 14
clone_size: -
j_call: TRBJ1-6
v_call: TRBV5-1
d_call: -

cdr3_aa: CASSLVDGREDNEQFF
cdr3_nt: TGTGCCAGCAGCTTAGTGGACGGGAGGGAGGACAATGAGCAGTTCTTC
cdr3_length: 16
clone_size: -
j_call: TRBJ2-1
v_call: TRBV7-9
d_call: TRBD2

cdr3_aa: CSVSFGGRHYEQYF
cdr3_nt: TGCAGCGTTAGTTTCGGCGGGAGACATTACGAGCAGTACTTC
cdr3_length: 14
clone_size: -
j_call: TRBJ2-7
v_call: TRBV29-1
d_call: TRBD2

cdr3_aa: CASSQDATGGTVTYEQYF
cdr3_nt: TGCGCCAGCAGCCAAGATGCGACAGGGGGGACGGTTACATACGAGCAGTACTTC
cdr3_length: 18
clone_size: -
j_call: TRBJ2-7
v_call: TRBV4-3
d_call: TRBD1

cdr3_aa: CASSYGGRNLYGYTF
cdr3_nt: TGTGCCAGCAGCTATGGGGGACGTAATCTCTATGGCTACACCTTC
cdr3_length: 15
clone_size: -
j_call: TRBJ1-2
v_call: TRBV7-2
d_call: -

cdr3_aa: CASSATGGYEQFF
cdr3_nt: TGTGCCAGCAGCGCGACAGGGGGTTATGAGCAGTTCTTC
cdr3_length: 13
clone_size: few
j_call: TRBJ2-1
v_call: TRBV9
d_call: TRBD1

cdr3_aa: CASSVGTDRSYEQYF
cdr3_nt: TGTGCCAGCAGCGTCGGGACAGATCGCTCCTACGAGCAGTACTTC
cdr3_length: 15
clone_size: -
j_call: TRBJ2-7
v_call: TRBV7-6
d_call: TRBD1

cdr3_aa: CASSLAENQPQHF
cdr3_nt: TGTGCCAGCAGCTTAGCAGAAAATCAGCCCCAGCATTTT
cdr3_length: 13
clone_size: -
j_call: TRBJ1-5
v_call: TRBV7-6
d_call: -

cdr3_aa: CASSLEEGHQPQHF
cdr3_nt: TGTGCCAGCAGCTTGGAAGAGGGACATCAGCCCCAGCATTTT
cdr3_length: 14
clone_size: -
j_call: TRBJ1-5
v_call: TRBV5-8
d_call: -

cdr3_aa: CASSQDLWGARSPLHF
cdr3_nt: TGCGCCAGCAGCCAAGATCTGTGGGGGGCCAGGTCACCCCTCCACTTT
cdr3_length: 16
clone_size: -
j_call: TRBJ1-6
v_call: TRBV4-1
d_call: -

cdr3_aa: CASSLSWTGGAIDEQYF
cdr3_nt: TGCGCCAGCAGCTTAAGTTGGACAGGGGGGGCAATCGACGAGCAGTACTTC
cdr3_length: 17
clone_size: many
j_call: TRBJ2-7
v_call: TRBV4-1
d_call: TRBD1

cdr3_aa: CASSSGPGGNEQFF
cdr3_nt: TGTGCCAGCAGCTCCGGACCGGGGGGTAATGAGCAGTTCTTC
cdr3_length: 14
clone_size: -
j_call: TRBJ2-1
v_call: TRBV7-6
d_call: TRBD2

cdr3_aa: CASSLSGGAADTQYF
cdr3_nt: TGCGCCAGCAGCCTTTCAGGGGGCGCAGCAGATACGCAGTATTTT
cdr3_length: 15
clone_size: -
j_call: TRBJ2-3
v_call: TRBV5-1
d_call: TRBD1

cdr3_aa: CASSLAAGNTGELFF
cdr3_nt: TGTGCCAGCAGTTTAGCGGCAGGGAACACCGGGGAGCTGTTTTTT
cdr3_length: 15
clone_size: few
j_call: TRBJ2-2
v_call: TRBV12-3/TRBV12-4
d_call: -

cdr3_aa: CASSHSVTYEQYF
cdr3_nt: TGTGCCAGCAGCCATTCAGTTACCTACGAGCAGTACTTC
cdr3_length: 13
clone_size: few
j_call: TRBJ2-7
v_call: TRBV3-1
d_call: -

cdr3_aa: CASSPRRNGDTEAFF
cdr3_nt: TGTGCCAGCAGCCCGCGGAGAAATGGGGACACTGAAGCTTTCTTT
cdr3_length: 15
clone_size: few
j_call: TRBJ1-1
v_call: TRBV7-9
d_call: -

cdr3_aa: CASKQGLRQPQHF
cdr3_nt: TGTGCCAGCAAACAGGGTCTTCGGCAGCCCCAGCATTTT
cdr3_length: 13
clone_size: few
j_call: TRBJ1-5
v_call: TRBV28
d_call: -

cdr3_aa: CATTALAGHEQFF
cdr3_nt: TGTGCCACTACTGCACTAGCGGGACATGAGCAGTTCTTC
cdr3_length: 13
clone_size: -
j_call: TRBJ2-1
v_call: TRBV30
d_call: TRBD2

cdr3_aa: CSAKRGDRRAEAFF
cdr3_nt: TGCAGTGCTAAGAGGGGGGACAGAAGGGCTGAAGCTTTCTTT
cdr3_length: 14
clone_size: few
j_call: TRBJ1-1
v_call: TRBV20-1
d_call: TRBD1

cdr3_aa: CASSFGGALVETQYF
cdr3_nt: TGTGCCAGCAGTTTTGGGGGGGCGCTGGTAGAGACCCAGTACTTC
cdr3_length: 15
clone_size: -
j_call: TRBJ2-5
v_call: TRBV27
d_call: -

cdr3_aa: CATSDLSINQPQHF
cdr3_nt: TGTGCCACCAGTGATTTATCCATCAATCAGCCCCAGCATTTT
cdr3_length: 14
clone_size: few
j_call: TRBJ1-5
v_call: TRBV24-1
d_call: -

cdr3_aa: CASSVRDLSRYTDTQYF
cdr3_nt: TGCGCCAGCAGCGTCCGGGACCTCAGCCGTTACACAGATACGCAGTATTTT
cdr3_length: 17
clone_size: medium-sized
j_call: TRBJ2-3
v_call: TRBV5-1
d_call: -

cdr3_aa: CASSSGGLASSPEQYF
cdr3_nt: TGTGCCAGCAGCTCAGGGGGACTAGCTTCCTCCCCCGAGCAGTACTTC
cdr3_length: 16
clone_size: few
j_call: TRBJ2-7
v_call: TRBV11-2
d_call: TRBD2